This TCR beta chain stems from a study of blood T cell repertoires in COVID-19. Study at large: Samples of COVID-19 (acute and convalescent) were obtained from the United States, Italy and Spain. The analysed material was cDNA or gDNA that came from T cells, B-cell-depleted T cells, or PBMCs.

Per the original methods: Estimation of nucleated cell counts was performed using reference gene primer amplification. Profiled with immunoSEQ multiplex PCR; TCRdb holds only in-frame clones, not every one. That table supplies the V and J calls and clone size; D and trimming were determined from the DNA. The data show roughly 43,000 clones, with 70% to 90% seen just once and about 4.8% held by the top ten. The CDR3 extends over 14 amino acids. The germline gives CDR1 LNHDA, CDR2 SQIVND (reference sequence). The trim removed 5 bases at V and 3 bases at J, leaving 4 bases unmatched. The rearrangement uses TRBV19 and TRBJ1-1, with 9 bases lining up with TRBD1. The source of this sequence is a human donor in a cohort sampled during active COVID-19. Sequenced material: peripheral blood. CDR3 in DNA: TGTGCCAGTAGTCGACAGGGGGGGTACACTGAAGCTTTCTTT. Translation: CASSRQGGYTEAFF.